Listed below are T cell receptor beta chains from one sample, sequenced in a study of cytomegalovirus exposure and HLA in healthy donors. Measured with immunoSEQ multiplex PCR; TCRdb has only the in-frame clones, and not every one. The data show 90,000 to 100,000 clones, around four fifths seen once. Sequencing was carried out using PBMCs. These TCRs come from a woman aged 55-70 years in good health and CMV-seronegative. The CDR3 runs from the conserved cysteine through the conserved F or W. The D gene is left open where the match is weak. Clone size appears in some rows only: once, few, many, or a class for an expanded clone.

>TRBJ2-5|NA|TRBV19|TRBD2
TGTGCCAGTAGTCCCCTACTAGCGGGAGGCCGGTACCAAGAGACCCAGTACTTC
CASSPLLAGGRYQETQYF
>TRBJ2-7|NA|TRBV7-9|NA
TGTGCCAGCAGCTTAGGCGGTTGGGTCTCCTACGAGCAGTACTTC
CASSLGGWVSYEQYF
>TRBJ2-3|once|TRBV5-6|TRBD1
TGTGCCAGCAGCCCGCGACAGGGGCAAGATACGCAGTATTTT
CASSPRQGQDTQYF
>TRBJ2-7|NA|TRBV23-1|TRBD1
TGCGCCAGCAGTCCCGCCGACAGGGATAACTCCTACGAGCAGTACTTC
CASSPADRDNSYEQYF
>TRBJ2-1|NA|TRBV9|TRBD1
TGTGCCAGCACCGTAGAGGATTACGGGACAGACTCCTACAATGAGCAGTTCTTC
CASTVEDYGTDSYNEQFF
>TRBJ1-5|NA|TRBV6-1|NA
TGTGCCAGCAGTGGTATAGAACCCGCGGATCAGCCCCAGCATTTT
CASSGIEPADQPQHF
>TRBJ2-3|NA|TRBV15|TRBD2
TGTGCCACCAGCACTAAAGCGGGAGGGCCGGCAGATACGCAGTATTTT
CATSTKAGGPADTQYF
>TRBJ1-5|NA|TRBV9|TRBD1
TGTGCCAGCAGCGGGGGGGAGCAGGGGGCTTGGGGCAATCAGCCCCAGCATTTT
CASSGGEQGAWGNQPQHF
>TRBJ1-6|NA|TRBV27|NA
TGTGCCAGCAGCAGGGGCCAGGCGGCTGACTATAATTCACCCCTCCACTTT
CASSRGQAADYNSPLHF
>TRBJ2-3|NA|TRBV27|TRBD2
TGTGCCAGCACCCTCCACCCGACGGGACTACCCACAGATACGCAGTATTTT
CASTLHPTGLPTDTQYF
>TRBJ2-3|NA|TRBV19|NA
TGTGCCAGTAGTTTCCCAGCGGAGGTAACAGATACGCAGTATTTT
CASSFPAEVTDTQYF
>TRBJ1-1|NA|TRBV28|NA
TGTGCCAGCAGTCGGGACACTGAAGCTTTCTTT
CASSRDTEAFF
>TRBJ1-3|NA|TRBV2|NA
TGTGCCAGCACCACAGGGTCTGGAAACACCATATATTTT
CASTTGSGNTIYF
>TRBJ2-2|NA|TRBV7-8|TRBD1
TGTGCCAGCAGCTTTAGACAGGGGCTACAGGCCGGGGAGCTGTTTTTT
CASSFRQGLQAGELFF
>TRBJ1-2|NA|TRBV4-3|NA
TGCGCCAGCAGCCAAGAGGTAGAACTAGATGATGGCTACACCTTC
CASSQEVELDDGYTF
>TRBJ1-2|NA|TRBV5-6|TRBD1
TGTGCCAGCAGCGGCGACAGGGGAGCGGATGGCTACACCTTC
CASSGDRGADGYTF
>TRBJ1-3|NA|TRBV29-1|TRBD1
TGCAGCGTTGTATTAGGGACAGGGAGCCCTGGAAACACCATATATTTT
CSVVLGTGSPGNTIYF
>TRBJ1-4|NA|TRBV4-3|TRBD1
TGCGCCAGCAGCCGCAGACAGGGTACTAATGAAAAACTGTTTTTT
CASSRRQGTNEKLFF
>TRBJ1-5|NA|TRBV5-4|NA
TGTGCCAGCAGCCAGGATAGCAATCAGCCCCAGCATTTT
CASSQDSNQPQHF
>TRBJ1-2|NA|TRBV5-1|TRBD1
TGCGCCAGCAGTAACCACCCAGGGGGGCCTAACTATGGCTACACCTTC
CASSNHPGGPNYGYTF
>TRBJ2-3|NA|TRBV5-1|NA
TGCGCCAGCAGCTTGGGGGCAGCGGCCGTAGCGCAGTATTTT
CASSLGAAAVAQYF
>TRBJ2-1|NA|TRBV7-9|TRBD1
TGTGCCAGCAGCTTAGGGTTGCGACAGGGTCACAATGAGCAGTTCTTC
CASSLGLRQGHNEQFF
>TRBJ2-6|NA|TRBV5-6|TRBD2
TGTGCCAGCAGCCCGGGAGGACGGCTCAAGGGGGTCCTGACTTTC
CASSPGGRLKGVLTF
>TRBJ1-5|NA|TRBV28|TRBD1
TGTGCCGCAACCGGGACAGGGGTGGGCAATCAGCCCCAGCATTTT
CAATGTGVGNQPQHF
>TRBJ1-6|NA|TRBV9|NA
TGTGCCAGCAGCGTGGCAGGGGTCCCTCCCCTCCACTTT
CASSVAGVPPLHF
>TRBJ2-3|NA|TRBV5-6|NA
TGTGCCAGCAGCCCAGGCTACACGCAGTATTTT
CASSPGYTQYF
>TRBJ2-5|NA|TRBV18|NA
TGTGCCAGCTCACCTTCGGGGGAAGAGACCCAGTACTTC
CASSPSGEETQYF
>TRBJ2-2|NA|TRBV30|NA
TGTGCCTGTATTAACACCGGGGAGCTGTTTTTT
CACINTGELFF
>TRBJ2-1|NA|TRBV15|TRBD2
TGTGCCACCAGCCCTCGGACTAGCGGGAGGTTGGATGAGCAGTTCTTC
CATSPRTSGRLDEQFF
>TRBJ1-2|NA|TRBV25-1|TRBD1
TGTGCCAGCAGCGTGGGACAGTCCTATGGCTACACCTTC
CASSVGQSYGYTF